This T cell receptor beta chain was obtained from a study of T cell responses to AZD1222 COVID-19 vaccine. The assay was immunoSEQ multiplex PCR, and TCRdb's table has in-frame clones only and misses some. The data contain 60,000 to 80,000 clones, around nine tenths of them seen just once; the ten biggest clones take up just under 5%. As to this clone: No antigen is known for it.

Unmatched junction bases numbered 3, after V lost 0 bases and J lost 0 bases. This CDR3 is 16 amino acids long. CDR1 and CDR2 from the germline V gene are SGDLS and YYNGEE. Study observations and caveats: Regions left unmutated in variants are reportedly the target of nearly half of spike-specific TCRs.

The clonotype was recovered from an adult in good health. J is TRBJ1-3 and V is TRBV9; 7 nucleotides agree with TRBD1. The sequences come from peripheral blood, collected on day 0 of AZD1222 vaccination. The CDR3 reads CASSVGGTVSGNTIYF. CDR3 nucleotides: TGTGCCAGCAGCGTAGGGGGGACAGTCTCTGGAAACACCATATATTTT.